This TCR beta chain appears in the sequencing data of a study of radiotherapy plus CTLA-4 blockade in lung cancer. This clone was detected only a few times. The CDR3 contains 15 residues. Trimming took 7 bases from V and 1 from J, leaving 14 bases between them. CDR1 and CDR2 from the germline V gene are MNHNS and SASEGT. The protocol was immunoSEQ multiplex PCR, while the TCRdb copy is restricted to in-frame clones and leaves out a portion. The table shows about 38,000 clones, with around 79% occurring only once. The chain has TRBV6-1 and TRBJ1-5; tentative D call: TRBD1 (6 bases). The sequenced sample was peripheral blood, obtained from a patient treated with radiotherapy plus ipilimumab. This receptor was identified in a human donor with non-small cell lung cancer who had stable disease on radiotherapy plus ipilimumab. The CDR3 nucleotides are TGTGCCAGCAAAGGATGGGGGCAGAGCAATCAGCCCCAGCATTTT. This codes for CASKGWGQSNQPQHF.